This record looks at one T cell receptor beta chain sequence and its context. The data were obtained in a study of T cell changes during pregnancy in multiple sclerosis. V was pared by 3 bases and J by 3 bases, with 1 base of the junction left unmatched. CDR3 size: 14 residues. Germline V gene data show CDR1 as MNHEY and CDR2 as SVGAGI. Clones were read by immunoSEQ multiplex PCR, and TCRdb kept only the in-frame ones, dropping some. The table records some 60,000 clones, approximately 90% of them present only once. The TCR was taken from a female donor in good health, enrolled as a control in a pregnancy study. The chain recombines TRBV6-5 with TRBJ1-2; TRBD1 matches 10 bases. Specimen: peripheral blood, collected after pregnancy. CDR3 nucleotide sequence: TGTGCCAGCAGTTATGGGACAGGGGACTATGGCTACACCTTC. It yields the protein CASSYGTGDYGYTF.